This T cell receptor (beta chain) was found in a study of blood T cell repertoires in COVID-19. This table comes from immunoSEQ multiplex PCR, and its TCRdb copy is limited to in-frame clones, with some not included. The sample lists roughly 46,000 clones; around nine tenths were seen once. Germline CDR1 is LGHDT and CDR2 is YNNKEL (reference sequence). This CDR3 spans 13 amino acids. V lost 0 bases to trimming and J lost 7 bases, with 7 bases between them. The chain links TRBV3-1 (or the pseudogene TRBV3-2) to TRBJ1-5; no clear D gene. This receptor was obtained from a man in his forties or fifties with active COVID-19. Sequencing was done on a sample of peripheral blood. CDR3 loop: CASSQDSLQPQHF. The CDR3 region has the DNA TGTGCCAGCAGCCAAGATTCTCTACAGCCCCAGCATTTT.